These 28 T cell receptor beta chains originate from one sample sequenced in a study of Ad26.COV2.S vaccination and SARS-CoV-2 variants. Produced via immunoSEQ multiplex PCR; TCRdb's table is partial and in-frame only. The profile shows around 100,000 clones, 82% of them singletons. Source: peripheral blood, taken after recovery from COVID-19. These receptors all stem from a human donor who had recovered from COVID-19.

The chain couples TRBV2 to TRBJ1-1, with 7 positions matching TRBD1. CDR1 SNHLY and CDR2 FYNNEI come from the germline V gene. V lost 6 bases to trimming and J lost 5 bases; unmatched junction nucleotides: 15. The CDR3 runs 16 residues. The CDR3 nucleotides are TGTGCCAGCAGCATCTCTACAGGGGCTGGGTGGACTGAAGCTTTCTTT. This codes for CASSISTGAGWTEAFF. The full variable domain, completed using reference TRBV2 and TRBJ1-1, is EPEVTQTPSHQVTQMGQEVILRCVPISNHLYFYWYRQILGQKVEFLVSFYNNEISEKSEIFDDQFSVERPDGSNFTLKIRSTKLEDSAMYFCASSISTGAGWTEAFFGQGTRLTVV.

This chain connects TRBV7-2 to TRBJ1-5; tentative D call: TRBD1 (6 bases). This CDR3 has 14 amino acids. From germline, CDR1 is SGHTA and CDR2 FQGNSA. V gave up 1 base and J gave up 7 bases, with 11 bases separating them. The CDR3 DNA reads TGTGCCAGCAGCTTAGTACAGGGAGAGCAGCCCCAGCATTTT. This sequence encodes CASSLVQGEQPQHF.

The chain uses TRBV6-2 or TRBV6-3 and TRBJ1-2, with D possibly TRBD1 on 6 matching bases. The germline V gene has CDR1 MNHEY and CDR2 SVGEGT. This CDR3 has 12 amino acids. Trimming stripped 2 bases from V and 8 bases from J, with 9 bases between. Written as DNA, the CDR3 is TGTGCCAGCAGTTACACAGGGATCGGCTACACCTTC. It codes for CASSYTGIGYTF.

The V gene is TRBV4-3, the J gene TRBJ2-7, with 7 bases aligning to TRBD2. Germline loops: CDR1 LGHNA, CDR2 YSLEER. CDR3 size: 15 residues. After removal of 3 bases from V and 5 bases from J, the junction contained 10 bases not matched to a gene. The CDR3: CASSQVTSVKNEQYF. The CDR3 DNA reads as TGCGCCAGCAGCCAGGTCACTAGCGTCAAAAACGAGCAGTACTTC.

The chain joins TRBV27 to TRBJ1-1, with D tentatively TRBD1 (5 bases). The CDR3 is made up of 11 amino acids. Per the germline V gene, CDR1 is MNHEY and CDR2 is SMNVEV (reference sequence). Trimming stripped 10 bases from V and 8 bases from J, with 14 bases between. The CDR3 DNA is TGTGCCACCCTGAGGGGAGACGAAGCTTTCTTT. It yields the protein CATLRGDEAFF.

The V gene is TRBV10-3, the J gene TRBJ1-2; 7 positions match TRBD1. Germline CDR1 is ENHRY and CDR2 is SYGVKD. The trim removed 3 bases at V and 2 bases at J, leaving 12 bases unmatched. The CDR3 has 17 residues. The CDR3 nucleotides are TGTGCCATCAGTGACCTAGGCGGGAGGGGGCAGAACTATGGCTACACCTTC. This translates into CAISDLGGRGQNYGYTF.

This rearrangement joins TRBV27 to TRBJ1-4; no clear D. The V and J ends lost 6 bases and 2 bases respectively, with 10 bases between them. In germline, CDR1 is MNHEY, CDR2 SMNVEV (reference sequence). The CDR3 covers 14 residues. CDR3: CASSSGLTNEKLFF. The DNA of the CDR3 is TGTGCCAGCAGCAGCGGGCTTACTAATGAAAAACTGTTTTTT.

The rearrangement joins TRBV5-6 to TRBJ2-2, with 7 bases aligning to TRBD1. J gave up 1 base and V 4 bases, and 7 bases lay outside the gene matches. This CDR3 contains 16 residues. Looked up from germline, CDR1 is SGHDT and CDR2 is YYEEEE. The CDR3 region has the DNA TGTGCCAGCAGCCCGATGACAGGGAAGAACACCGGGGAGCTGTTTTTT. It translates to CASSPMTGKNTGELFF.

DNA of the CDR3: TGCGCCAGCAGCCAAGGGAACGGTGAGCAGTACTTC. It translates to CASSQGNGEQYF. This sequence joins TRBV4-3 and TRBJ2-7; D remains ambiguous. The CDR3 extends over 12 amino acids. Germline V gene sequence: CDR1 LGHNA, CDR2 YSLEER. Trimming shortened V by 1 base and J by 7 bases, and 8 bases separated the two germline ends.

V usage is TRBV28 and J usage is TRBJ2-7; 7 nucleotides match TRBD1. The germline V gene has CDR1 MDHEN and CDR2 SYDVKM. Germline trimming cut 8 bases from V and 4 bases from J; bases unmatched to any gene: 11. This CDR3 region has 14 residues. CDR3 loop: CASGLQGVKYEQYF. The CDR3 nucleotides read TGTGCCAGCGGCCTTCAGGGGGTGAAATACGAGCAGTACTTC.

The CDR3 sequence is CASSLRRGGSAETQYF. DNA of the CDR3: TGTGCCAGCAGTCTCCGGCGCGGAGGGTCGGCAGAGACCCAGTACTTC. The chain recombines TRBV27 with TRBJ2-5; D possibly corresponds to TRBD2 (6 bases). There are 16 residues in the CDR3. The germline gives CDR1 MNHEY, CDR2 SMNVEV (reference sequence). V lost 5 bases to trimming and J lost 4 bases, with 20 bases between them.

In DNA form, the CDR3 reads TGTGCCAGCAGCCAAGATCAGTCGTGGAGAGGCTCCTACAATGAGCAGTTCTTC. This sequence encodes CASSQDQSWRGSYNEQFF. The rearrangement joins TRBV3-1 (or the pseudogene TRBV3-2) to TRBJ2-1; D is undetermined. V was cut by 0 bases and J by 0 bases, with 15 bases left in between. The CDR3 contains 18 residues. CDR1 LGHDT and CDR2 YNNKEL come from the germline V gene (reference sequence).

This clone is medium-sized within its sample. This sequence joins TRBV4-2 and TRBJ2-7; TRBD2 is a possible D gene (5 bases). The CDR3 is 15 residues long. V was cut by 2 bases and J by 0 bases, with 11 bases left in between. Germline lookup yields CDR1 LGHNA and CDR2 YNFKEQ. CDR3 sequence reads: CASSQTRLISYEQYF. CDR3 nucleotide sequence: TGTGCCAGCAGCCAAACCAGACTAATCTCCTACGAGCAGTACTTC.

A remark on this clone: Different DNA sequences within this sample yield the same CDR3. The chain employs TRBV12-3 or TRBV12-4 and TRBJ1-1; no firm D call. Deletions cut 3 bases from V and 0 bases from J, with 5 bases between. This CDR3 comprises 13 residues. The CDR3 region is CASSFEVNTEAFF. The CDR3 bases are TGTGCCAGCAGTTTTGAGGTGAACACTGAAGCTTTCTTT.

This clone was counted a single time. The chain joins TRBV19 to TRBJ2-7; D is uncertain. V was trimmed by 4 bases and J by 3 bases, leaving 10 bases between them. Germline-derived CDR1 and CDR2 are LNHDA and SQIVND (reference sequence). CDR3 length equals 13 residues. CDR3 loop: CASSKGFGYEQYF. CDR3 coding DNA: TGTGCCAGTAGTAAGGGTTTCGGCTACGAGCAGTACTTC.

The chain joins TRBV9 to TRBJ2-7, with D hard to call. CDR3 length: 11 amino acids. Per germline, CDR1 SGDLS and CDR2 YYNGEE. Trimming removed 3 bases from V and 9 bases from J, with 10 bases in between. CDR3 protein: CASSALYGQYF. CDR3 coding DNA: TGTGCCAGCAGCGCCCTGTATGGGCAGTACTTC. Looking up the rest from reference TRBV9 and TRBJ2-7 gives the full variable domain: DSGVTQTPKHLITATGQRVTLRCSPRSGDLSVYWYQQSLDQGLQFLIQYYNGEERAKGNILERFSAQQFPDLHSELNLSSLELGDSALYFCASSALYGQYFGPGTRLTVT.

This sequence joins TRBV2 and TRBJ2-7, with D perhaps TRBD2 (5 bases). The germline gives CDR1 SNHLY, CDR2 FYNNEI. The CDR3 loop spans 14 amino acids. Trimming took off 6 bases at V and 4 bases at J, with 16 bases between the two ends. CDR3 nucleotide sequence: TGTGCCAGCAGCCCGGGTCCCACGGGGTACGAGCAGTACTTC. Protein: CASSPGPTGYEQYF.

The chain recombines TRBV28 with TRBJ1-1; TRBD1 is a possible D gene (5 bases). The germline CDR1 and CDR2 sequences are MDHEN and SYDVKM. The CDR3 has 14 amino acids. The ends were cut back, 6 bases at V and 9 bases at J, with 20 bases in the middle. The CDR3 sequence is CASRTTGAMGKAFF. CDR3 sequence (DNA): TGTGCCAGCAGGACTACCGGGGCGATGGGTAAAGCTTTCTTT.

The V call is TRBV6-6, the J call TRBJ2-5; 9 bases are a match to TRBD2. CDR3 size: 15 residues. Trimming cost V 5 bases and J 3 bases; bases outside gene matches: 7. Germline CDR1 reads MNHNY; CDR2 reads SVGAGI (reference sequence). CDR3 nucleotide sequence: TGTGCCAGCAGTCAACCTAGCGGGACGAAAGAGACCCAGTACTTC. This translates into CASSQPSGTKETQYF.

The chain has TRBV13 and TRBJ2-2, with a tentative D call TRBD1 (6 bases). Trimming removed 5 bases at V and 5 bases at J, with 12 bases between. The CDR3 totals 14 residues. Germline V gene lookup returns CDR1 PRHDT and CDR2 FYEKMQ (reference sequence). The CDR3 DNA is TGTGCCAGCAGCATCTCTCAGGGGACCGGGGAGCTGTTTTTT. This codes for CASSISQGTGELFF.

J is TRBJ1-5 and V is TRBV3-1 (or the pseudogene TRBV3-2), with a possible D match to TRBD1 (6 bases). This CDR3 contains 14 residues. V shed 6 bases and J shed 3 bases, with 12 bases lying between them. Germline V gene lookup returns CDR1 LGHDT and CDR2 YNNKEL (reference sequence). CDR3 loop: CASSLRQANQPQHF. CDR3 bases: TGTGCCAGCAGTTTACGACAGGCCAATCAGCCCCAGCATTTT.

The V call is TRBV11-2, the J call TRBJ2-7, with 7 bases matching TRBD1. V shed 7 bases and J 6 bases; nucleotides not matched to a gene: 12. The CDR3 has 14 residues. Germline V lookup: CDR1 SGHAT, CDR2 FQNNGV. CDR3 loop: CASTLDRVNSEQYF. The CDR3 DNA sequence: TGTGCCAGCACCCTTGACAGGGTAAACTCCGAGCAGTACTTC.

The chain joins TRBV5-1 to TRBJ2-7; D may be TRBD2 (5 bases). CDR3 length: 15 residues. Germline CDR1 and CDR2: SGHRS and YFSETQ. V lost 1 base, J lost 3 bases, and 14 bases lay in between. CDR3 nucleotides: TGCGCCAGCAGCTTGTTGGACTCCCAGCGCTACGAGCAGTACTTC. Amino acid sequence: CASSLLDSQRYEQYF.

The chain carries TRBV9 and TRBJ1-1, with 10 positions matching TRBD1. CDR3 length: 14 amino acids. Per the germline V gene, CDR1 is SGDLS and CDR2 is YYNGEE. V trimming: 4 bases; J trimming: 3 bases; junction bases outside the gene matches: 3. CDR3: CASSFGQGDTEAFF. Here the CDR3 DNA reads TGTGCCAGCAGCTTCGGACAGGGGGACACTGAAGCTTTCTTT.

This rearrangement joins TRBV7-2 to TRBJ1-1; D possibly corresponds to TRBD1 (5 bases). This CDR3 is built from 15 residues. Between the trimmed V and J ends, which lost 7 bases and 3 bases, there was a span of 18 bases. The germline CDR1 and CDR2 sequences are SGHTA and FQGNSA. CDR3 nucleotides: TGTGCCAGCAACGGGTCCGGGGGGGAGGACACTGAAGCTTTCTTT. It specifies CASNGSGGEDTEAFF.

In its sample, this clone was seen a few times. The rearrangement uses TRBV7-9 and TRBJ2-2; 13 bases are shared with TRBD2. The CDR3 loop spans 18 amino acids. Trimming took 5 bases from V and 5 from J; bases not matched to a gene: 11. Germline CDR1 and CDR2: SEHNR and FQNEAQ (reference sequence). The CDR3 coding sequence is TGTGCCAGCAGCCCGTTACTAGCGGGAGGGCCAAGAACCGGGGAGCTGTTTTTT. Its protein is CASSPLLAGGPRTGELFF.

Comment on this clone: Other DNA sequences of this sample code for an identical CDR3. The rearrangement uses TRBV15 and TRBJ1-4; 7 bases line up with TRBD1. V was pared by 0 bases and J by 7 bases, with 5 bases of the junction left unmatched. CDR3 length equals 15 residues. Per germline, CDR1 LNHNV and CDR2 YYDKDF (reference sequence). In DNA form, the CDR3 reads TGTGCCACCAGCAGAGATTCAGGGGGGGGTGAAAAACTGTTTTTT. As protein: CATSRDSGGGEKLFF. The variable domain in full, with the rest retrieved from reference TRBV15 and TRBJ1-4, is DAMVIQNPRYQVTQFGKPVTLSCSQTLNHNVMYWYQQKSSQAPKLLFHYYDKDFNNEADTPDNFQSRRPNTSFCFLDIRSPGLGDTAMYLCATSRDSGGGEKLFFGSGTQLSVL.

Here the CDR3 DNA reads TGTGCCAGCTGGACTAGCGGATACAATGAGCAGTTCTTC. This gives the protein CASWTSGYNEQFF. The rearrangement links TRBV19 to TRBJ2-1, with TRBD2 identical over 10 bases. V gave up 9 bases and J gave up 4 bases; unmatched junction bases: 3. The length of the CDR3 is 13 residues. The germline V gene encodes CDR1 LNHDA and CDR2 SQIVND (reference sequence).